Reported below is one TCR beta chain. This entry is derived from a study of control samples from healthy donors and cancer patients. From germline, CDR1 is MNHEY and CDR2 SMNVEV (reference sequence). This CDR3 spans 15 amino acids. Trimming took 7 bases from V and 6 from J, leaving 19 bases between them. Some clones are missing from TCRdb's copy, which holds only in-frame ones; the method was immunoSEQ multiplex PCR. The sample holds around 140,000 clones, around 92% seen once. This TCR was sampled from a man aged 50 to 59 with head and neck cancer. The chain is built from TRBV27 and TRBJ1-5; a weak D match, TRBD1 (5 bases). Sequencing used PBMCs. The CDR3 protein is CASTPGPGPGQPQHF. CDR3 bases: TGTGCCAGCACCCCGGGACCAGGGCCGGGTCAGCCCCAGCATTTT.